Below are 27 T cell receptor beta chains sequenced from a single sample in a study of cytomegalovirus exposure and HLA in healthy donors. The PCR contained 60 Vbeta and 13 Jbeta primers. TCRdb keeps only in-frame clones here, not all; method: immunoSEQ multiplex PCR. The sample shows 130,000 to 150,000 clones, roughly four fifths of them seen only once. Sequenced material: PBMCs. All receptors come from a man younger than 40 in good health and CMV-seropositive.

In its sample, this clone was seen a few times. This chain links TRBV28 with TRBJ2-7; maybe TRBD1 (7 bases). The V and J ends lost 8 bases and 2 bases respectively, with 13 bases between them. The CDR3 totals 13 residues. Germline V gives CDR1 MDHEN, CDR2 SYDVKM. The DNA for the CDR3 is TGTGCCAGCTCTCAGGGGGGCGCCTACGAGCAGTACTTC. This translates into CASSQGGAYEQYF.

The chain links TRBV30 to TRBJ1-1, with 7 bases that match TRBD1. Looked up from germline, CDR1 is GTSNPN and CDR2 is SVGIG (reference sequence). Unmatched junction bases numbered 1, after V lost 3 bases and J lost 0 bases. This CDR3 comprises 13 residues. The CDR3 sequence: CAWRGTVNTEAFF. CDR3 sequence (DNA): TGTGCCTGGAGGGGGACAGTGAACACTGAAGCTTTCTTT.

The chain uses TRBV30 and TRBJ1-1; D is unresolved. Germline values: CDR1 GTSNPN, CDR2 SVGIG (reference sequence). Between the trimmed V and J ends, which lost 1 base and 1 base, there was a span of 7 bases. The CDR3 loop spans 13 amino acids. The CDR3 nucleotides read TGTGCCTGGAGTGGGAGAGCGAACACTGAAGCTTTCTTT. This gives the protein CAWSGRANTEAFF. The whole variable domain, remainder taken from reference TRBV30 and TRBJ1-1, is SQTIHQWPATLVQPVGSPLSLECTVEGTSNPNLYWYRQAAGRGLQLLFYSVGIGQISSEVPQNLSASRPQDRQFILSSKKLLLSDSGFYLCAWSGRANTEAFFGQGTRLTVV.

J is TRBJ1-2 and V is TRBV6-5; D may be TRBD1 (6 bases). Trimming took off 2 bases at V and 7 bases at J, with 11 bases between the two ends. The V gene's germline CDR1 is MNHEY and CDR2 SVGAGI. The CDR3 runs to 13 residues. CDR3 bases: TGTGCCAGCAGTTACGCAGGGGATCCTGGCTACACCTTC. Residues: CASSYAGDPGYTF.

Here the CDR3 reads CAWSDRHEAFF. The CDR3 DNA reads as TGTGCCTGGAGCGACAGACACGAAGCTTTCTTT. This sequence joins TRBV30 and TRBJ1-1, with D perhaps TRBD1 (5 bases). The V gene lost 3 bases and the J gene lost 8 bases, with 10 bases spanning the gap. In germline, CDR1 is GTSNPN, CDR2 SVGIG (reference sequence). There are 11 residues in the CDR3.

The chain links TRBV11-2 to TRBJ1-1, with 8 bases that match TRBD1. CDR1 is SGHAT and CDR2 is FQNNGV in the germline V gene. J was trimmed by 6 bases and V by 4 bases; bases with no gene match: 10. This CDR3 is built from 15 residues. CDR3 residues: CASSSPTGVFSEAFF. The CDR3 DNA follows: TGTGCCAGCAGCTCCCCGACAGGGGTTTTTTCTGAAGCTTTCTTT.

This clone appeared a single time. The CDR3 is CASSYRDRNTGELFF. The CDR3 DNA follows: TGCGCCAGCAGCTACCGGGACAGGAACACCGGGGAGCTGTTTTTT. The chain links TRBV4-3 to TRBJ2-2, with 7 bases that match TRBD1. The CDR3 sequence is 15 residues long. Germline trimming cut 5 bases from V and 1 base from J; bases unmatched to any gene: 4. CDR1 and CDR2 (germline): LGHNA, YSLEER.

This clone was seen a handful of times. V gene TRBV18 combines with J gene TRBJ2-7; D possibly corresponds to TRBD2 (5 bases). Deletions cut 1 base from V and 7 bases from J, with 17 bases between. Germline V CDR1 and CDR2: KGHSH, LQKENI. This CDR3 contains 15 residues. Here the CDR3 reads CASSPQEEEVGEQYF. The CDR3 coding sequence is TGTGCCAGCTCACCACAGGAAGAGGAGGTAGGAGAGCAGTACTTC.

In DNA, the CDR3 is TGTGCCAGCGGTCCCGGGACAGGCTACGAGCAGTACTTC. Encoded protein: CASGPGTGYEQYF. This sequence joins TRBV2 and TRBJ2-7, with 8 nucleotides matching TRBD1. J gave up 3 bases and V 8 bases, and 6 bases lay outside the gene matches. CDR1 and CDR2 from the germline V gene are SNHLY and FYNNEI. CDR3 length: 13 residues.

The J gene is TRBJ2-5, the V gene TRBV5-6, with a weak D call TRBD2 (6 bases). Trimming pared 4 bases from V and 7 bases from J, leaving 23 bases between. The CDR3 sequence is 16 residues long. Germline CDR1 reads SGHDT; CDR2 reads YYEEEE. In DNA, the CDR3 is TGTGCCAGCAGCCGCGGGGCAGCTGGGGGTCGGGGGACCCAGTACTTC. Encoded protein: CASSRGAAGGRGTQYF.

The V call is TRBV28, the J call TRBJ1-2; 9 positions agree with TRBD1. Germline V CDR1 and CDR2: MDHEN, SYDVKM. There are 13 residues in the CDR3. V lost 7 bases, J lost 5 bases, and 5 bases stayed unmatched. CDR3 DNA sequence: TGTGCCAGCAACCCCGGGACAGGGTATGGCTACACCTTC. Translation: CASNPGTGYGYTF.

In its sample, this clone was seen once. The CDR3 spells CASKGRDQGTQYF. CDR3 bases: TGTGCCAGCAAGGGGCGGGATCAGGGTACGCAGTATTTT. The chain is built from TRBV2 and TRBJ2-3; D may be TRBD2 (6 bases). The CDR3 has 13 amino acids. Trimming shortened V by 7 bases and J by 8 bases, and 16 bases separated the two germline ends. In germline, CDR1 is SNHLY, CDR2 FYNNEI. Complete variable domain (other parts from reference TRBV2 and TRBJ2-3): EPEVTQTPSHQVTQMGQEVILRCVPISNHLYFYWYRQILGQKVEFLVSFYNNEISEKSEIFDDQFSVERPDGSNFTLKIRSTKLEDSAMYFCASKGRDQGTQYFGPGTRLTVL.

This chain links TRBV7-9 with TRBJ1-4; 9 bases match TRBD1. This CDR3 spans 15 amino acids. V was clipped by 4 bases and J by 4 bases; unmatched bases: 4. Germline V gives CDR1 SEHNR, CDR2 FQNEAQ (reference sequence). CDR3 in amino acids: CASSWDRDLNEKLFF. In nucleotides, the CDR3 is TGTGCCAGCAGCTGGGACAGGGACCTTAATGAAAAACTGTTTTTT.

This clone turned up a few times. V is TRBV9 and J is TRBJ2-5, with TRBD2 as a possible D gene (6 bases). Trimming took off 5 bases at V and 3 bases at J, with 17 bases between the two ends. The length of the CDR3 is 15 residues. CDR1 is SGDLS and CDR2 is YYNGEE in the germline V gene. The CDR3 loop is CASSERGAGEETQYF. The CDR3 nucleotides read TGTGCCAGCAGTGAGAGGGGAGCGGGTGAAGAGACCCAGTACTTC.

V is TRBV6-1 and J is TRBJ2-3; 10 nucleotides agree with TRBD1. The V and J ends lost 7 bases and 3 bases, in that order; junction bases with no gene match: 7. The CDR3 extends over 15 amino acids. In germline, CDR1 is MNHNS, CDR2 SASEGT. The CDR3, as DNA: TGTGCCAGCACGACAGGGGGCTGGCGGACAGATACGCAGTATTTT. Residues: CASTTGGWRTDTQYF.

In its sample, this clone was seen once. The chain links TRBV12-5 to TRBJ2-2, with 9 bases aligning to TRBD1. CDR1 is LGHNT and CDR2 is FRNRAP in the germline V gene. This CDR3 contains 15 residues. V lost 7 bases, J lost 7 bases, and 10 bases stayed unmatched. The CDR3 sequence is CASVAGTGYNGELFF. CDR3 nucleotide sequence: TGTGCTAGTGTTGCCGGGACAGGGTATAACGGGGAGCTGTTTTTT.

The CDR3: CASSNLRGEQYF. The CDR3 coding sequence is TGCGCCAGCAGTAATCTCCGGGGCGAGCAGTACTTC. V is TRBV4-1 and J is TRBJ2-7; D is possibly TRBD2 (5 bases). Trimming removed 6 bases from V and 6 bases from J, with 12 bases in between. The CDR3 is made up of 12 amino acids. Germline CDR1 MGHRA, CDR2 YSYEKL.

The count of this clone is one. The chain is built from TRBV11-2 and TRBJ2-5; 10 bases align to TRBD1. TRBJ2-7 explains the end of the DNA better; the J call may be wrong. The CDR3 is 17 amino acids. CDR1 and CDR2 from the germline V gene are SGHAT and FQNNGV. CDR3 nucleotides: TGTGCCAGCAGCTTAGGGACAGGGGGACTCGACTCCTACGAGCAGTACTTC. This encodes CASSLGTGGLDSYEQYF.

This clone was found a few times. V gene TRBV11-2 combines with J gene TRBJ1-4; D is undetermined. Between the trimmed V and J ends, which lost 5 bases and 7 bases, there was a span of 11 bases. CDR3 length: 13 amino acids. The germline CDR1 and CDR2 sequences are SGHAT and FQNNGV. The CDR3 protein is CASSPPGGEKLFF. The CDR3 coding sequence is TGTGCCAGCAGCCCGCCGGGAGGTGAAAAACTGTTTTTT.

This rearrangement joins TRBV4-1 to TRBJ2-5; 13 positions match TRBD2. Germline V gene lookup returns CDR1 MGHRA and CDR2 YSYEKL. V gave up 4 bases and J gave up 6 bases; unmatched junction bases: 8. The CDR3 spans 16 residues. DNA for the CDR3: TGCGCCAGCAGCCCAAGACTAGCGGGGGGTCCGCAGACCCAGTACTTC. Translation: CASSPRLAGGPQTQYF.

In this sample, this clone turned up once. V is TRBV6-6 and J is TRBJ2-7; maybe TRBD2 (6 bases). The CDR3 extends over 14 amino acids. V dropped 0 bases and J dropped 6 bases, with 12 bases sitting between them. The germline CDR1 and CDR2 sequences are MNHNY and SVGAGI (reference sequence). The DNA for the CDR3 is TGTGCCAGCAGTTACTCGAGAGGAGGGATCGAGCAGTACTTC. Protein product: CASSYSRGGIEQYF.

The gene calls are TRBV11-2 and TRBJ2-7, with TRBD1 identical over 7 bases. Germline V gene sequence: CDR1 SGHAT, CDR2 FQNNGV. The CDR3 is 14 residues long. V lost 0 bases and J lost 4; bases outside the gene matches: 3. DNA for the CDR3: TGTGCCAGCAGCTTAGATAGGGGGCGTTACGAGCAGTACTTC. Its protein product is CASSLDRGRYEQYF.

The V call is TRBV7-8, the J call TRBJ2-2, with D perhaps TRBD2 (6 bases). The germline V gene encodes CDR1 SGHVS and CDR2 FQNEAQ. V was pared by 5 bases and J by 4 bases, with 20 bases between. The CDR3 runs to 17 residues. The CDR3, as DNA: TGTGCCAGCAGCCCATACCCCAGCGGAGGGTCCACCGGGGAGCTGTTTTTT. Translation gives CASSPYPSGGSTGELFF.

This clone was observed a few times. V gene TRBV5-1 combines with J gene TRBJ1-4, with D tentatively TRBD1 (5 bases). The CDR3 loop spans 14 amino acids. V lost 4 bases to trimming and J lost 5 bases, with 12 bases between them. CDR1 and CDR2 (germline): SGHRS, YFSETQ. The CDR3 coding sequence is TGCGCCAGCAGCCCCCGGGAGGGGAATGAAAAACTGTTTTTT. It yields the protein CASSPREGNEKLFF.

This clone showed up just a few times. This sequence joins TRBV11-3 and TRBJ2-2, with 7 bases that match TRBD2. The V and J ends lost 5 bases and 7 bases, in that order; junction bases with no gene match: 4. CDR1 and CDR2 (germline): SGHNT, YENEEA. The CDR3 is 13 amino acids. CDR3 amino acids: CASSPGEGGELFF. CDR3 sequence (DNA): TGTGCCAGCAGCCCGGGGGAGGGCGGGGAGCTGTTTTTT.

Only a few counts were recorded for this clone. This rearrangement joins TRBV11-2 to TRBJ2-3; D perhaps matches TRBD2 (6 bases). Germline CDR1 is SGHAT and CDR2 is FQNNGV. The CDR3 has 15 residues. Deletions cut 3 bases from V and 5 bases from J, with 15 bases between. CDR3 amino acids: CASSFSGYEGDTQYF. In nucleotides, the CDR3 is TGTGCCAGCAGCTTCAGCGGGTACGAGGGAGATACGCAGTATTTT.

The V call is TRBV5-1, the J call TRBJ2-3, with a tentative D call TRBD2 (6 bases). The CDR3 sequence is 13 residues long. Germline V gene sequence: CDR1 SGHRS, CDR2 YFSETQ. Trimming left V 6 bases short and J 1 base short, with 9 bases between. The CDR3 bases are TGCGCCAGCACGTGGGGGGGCACAGATACGCAGTATTTT. This codes for CASTWGGTDTQYF.